Each of the 27 T cell receptor beta chains below was sequenced from the same sample in a study of response to subunit inactivated influenza vaccine. TCRdb re-called the RT-PCR reads with MiXCR, one entry per CDR3 protein. This table has some 150,000 distinct CDR3 sequences, approximately 12% appearing once. These data were likewise used in another study, on T cells expressing NK-cell markers. From that study: For TCR beta, cDNA was produced by 5'RACE template switching with UMIs.

The material sequenced was CD8+ T cells sorted from PBMCs, taken about 11 days after vaccination. Source of these receptors: a man in his fifties or sixties who received an inactivated influenza vaccine.

This clonotype was seen a few times. This chain links TRBV7-8 with TRBJ2-3; 11 nucleotides match TRBD2. J was trimmed by 1 base and V by 2 bases; bases with no gene match: 11. The CDR3 runs 19 residues. Looked up from germline, CDR1 is SGHVS and CDR2 is FQNEAQ. Here the CDR3 DNA reads TGTGCCAGCAGCTTACCTATAGCGGGAGGGCCCTCGGGCACAGATACGCAGTATTTT. As protein: CASSLPIAGGPSGTDTQYF.

This chain links TRBV5-1 with TRBJ2-7; possibly TRBD2 for D (6 bases). CDR1 and CDR2 from the germline V gene are SGHRS and YFSETQ. The CDR3 is 15 residues long. V shed 7 bases and J shed 1 base, with 18 bases lying between them. The CDR3 sequence: CASVLWPGESYEQYF. CDR3 coding DNA: TGCGCCAGCGTTCTCTGGCCGGGGGAATCCTACGAGCAGTACTTC.

This clonotype was detected ten times or more. This sequence joins TRBV28 and TRBJ1-4; 7 bases align to TRBD1. The trim removed 5 bases at V and 6 bases at J, leaving 12 bases unmatched. CDR3 length equals 16 residues. In germline, CDR1 is MDHEN, CDR2 SYDVKM. CDR3 nucleotide sequence: TGTGCCAGCAGTCCACCCCGGAGGACAGGAGATGAAAAACTGTTTTTT. It yields the protein CASSPPRRTGDEKLFF.

This clonotype was seen a few times. The chain recombines TRBV5-1 with TRBJ2-4; a possible D gene is TRBD1 (5 bases). Germline V gene sequence: CDR1 SGHRS, CDR2 YFSETQ. The CDR3 covers 16 residues. V was shortened by 2 bases and J by 0 bases, with 12 bases between the two germline ends. CDR3 amino acids: CASSLTQGVAKNIQYF. CDR3 nucleotide sequence: TGCGCCAGCAGCTTAACCCAGGGCGTAGCCAAAAACATTCAGTACTTC.

J is TRBJ2-3 and V is TRBV4-1; 7 bases fit TRBD2. The CDR3 covers 15 residues. Germline loops: CDR1 MGHRA, CDR2 YSYEKL. J lost 0 bases, V lost 2 bases, and 2 bases had no gene match. CDR3 DNA: TGCGCCAGCAGCCAATGGGGGGGAAGCACAGATACGCAGTATTTT. It yields the protein CASSQWGGSTDTQYF.

This clonotype has a count of ten or more. The rearrangement links TRBV20-1 to TRBJ2-2; no clear D. Trimming removed 0 bases at V and 1 base at J, with 6 bases between. Germline V gene sequence: CDR1 DFQATT, CDR2 SNEGSKA (reference sequence). The CDR3 totals 14 residues. CDR3 DNA: TGCAGTGCTAGAGATATCGGGAACACCGGGGAGCTGTTTTTT. Translating gives CSARDIGNTGELFF.

The V and J genes are TRBV28 and TRBJ2-3; 9 nucleotides match TRBD2. Trimming cost V 3 bases and J 6 bases; bases outside gene matches: 4. The germline V gene has CDR1 MDHEN and CDR2 SYDVKM. The CDR3 runs 14 residues. CDR3 region: CASSFAGGSDTQYF. Here the CDR3 DNA reads TGTGCCAGCAGTTTCGCGGGGGGGTCGGATACGCAGTATTTT.

This sequence joins TRBV20-1 and TRBJ2-7; tentatively, D is TRBD1 or TRBD2 (5 bases each). From germline, CDR1 is DFQATT and CDR2 SNEGSKA (reference sequence). Trimming shortened V by 5 bases and J by 5 bases, and 16 bases separated the two germline ends. The CDR3 has 13 residues. In DNA form, the CDR3 reads TGCAGTGCTGGTTGGGACGGGGTCCACGAGCAGTACTTC. Translating gives CSAGWDGVHEQYF.

The rearrangement uses TRBV12-3 or TRBV12-4 and TRBJ2-2; the D is unclear. CDR3 length: 14 amino acids. With 3 bases removed from V and 3 bases from J, the gap between germline ends came to 8 bases. The CDR3 DNA follows: TGTGCCAGCAGTTTGAGAGATTACACCGGGGAGCTGTTTTTT. It specifies CASSLRDYTGELFF.

The chain combines TRBV6-2 or TRBV6-3 with TRBJ2-5; tentative D call: TRBD2 (7 bases). CDR3 length equals 11 residues. Trimming removed 5 bases at V and 10 bases at J, with 11 bases between. From germline, CDR1 is MNHEY and CDR2 SVGEGT. The CDR3 bases are TGTGCCAGCAGTCTAGGGGGGGACCAGTACTTC. Its translation is CASSLGGDQYF.

V gene TRBV27 combines with J gene TRBJ2-2, with 7 positions matching TRBD1. With 5 bases clipped from V and 7 bases from J, the junction kept 13 bases outside the gene matches. The CDR3 is made up of 16 amino acids. CDR1 is MNHEY, CDR2 SMNVEV, per germline (reference sequence). CDR3 amino acids: CASSLIRSGGNGELFF. The CDR3 DNA is TGTGCCAGCAGTCTAATCCGGTCAGGGGGTAACGGGGAGCTGTTTTTT.

The rearrangement links TRBV27 to TRBJ1-1; 8 bases fit TRBD1. Per germline, CDR1 MNHEY and CDR2 SMNVEV (reference sequence). The CDR3 runs to 15 residues. Germline trimming cut 1 base from V and 1 base from J; bases unmatched to any gene: 2. The CDR3 region has the DNA TGTGCCAGCAGTTTATTGGGACAGGCGAACACTGAAGCTTTCTTT. It specifies CASSLLGQANTEAFF.

This clonotype turned up a few times. V usage is TRBV4-3 and J usage is TRBJ2-1; D remains ambiguous. In germline, CDR1 is LGHNA, CDR2 YSLEER. The V end lost 5 bases, the J end lost 8 bases, and 16 bases lay between the germline ends. The CDR3 runs to 14 residues. CDR3 region: CASSYSTNLDEQFF. The CDR3 DNA follows: TGCGCCAGCAGCTATTCCACGAACCTGGATGAGCAGTTCTTC.

This clonotype turned up a few times. The rearrangement joins TRBV11-2 to TRBJ2-3, with 10 bases matching TRBD2. Looked up from germline, CDR1 is SGHAT and CDR2 is FQNNGV. The ends lost 1 base at V and 2 bases at J; junction bases unmatched: 3. The CDR3 is made up of 16 amino acids. The CDR3 nucleotides read TGTGCCAGCAGCTTAGCTAGCGGGAGCGTCACAGATACGCAGTATTTT. As protein: CASSLASGSVTDTQYF. Based on the CDR3 plus reference TRBV11-2 and TRBJ2-3, the full variable domain is EAGVAQSPRYKIIEKRQSVAFWCNPISGHATLYWYQQILGQGPKLLIQFQNNGVVDDSQLPKDRFSAERLKGVDSTLKIQPAKLEDSAVYLCASSLASGSVTDTQYFGPGTRLTVL.

The rearrangement links TRBV4-3 to TRBJ2-2; D is unresolved. This CDR3 has 15 amino acids. V gave up 0 bases and J gave up 5 bases, with 10 bases separating them. CDR1 and CDR2 from the germline V gene are LGHNA and YSLEER. This CDR3 reads CASSQDSSRTGELFF. CDR3 nucleotides: TGCGCCAGCAGCCAAGACTCCAGCAGAACCGGGGAGCTGTTTTTT.

Only a few counts were recorded for this clonotype. The chain uses TRBV4-2 and TRBJ2-1; possibly TRBD2 for D (5 bases). The CDR3 covers 15 residues. V was shortened by 1 base and J by 0 bases, with 7 bases between the two germline ends. From germline, CDR1 is LGHNA and CDR2 YNFKEQ. CDR3 in amino acids: CASSQAGSSYNEQFF. CDR3 bases: TGTGCCAGCAGCCAAGCGGGAAGCTCCTACAATGAGCAGTTCTTC.

This CDR3 is CASSWHTSYGYTF. The CDR3 region has the DNA TGTGCCAGCAGTTGGCACACATCCTATGGCTACACCTTC. This chain uses TRBV6-5 with TRBJ1-2; D gene ambiguous. The V and J ends lost 4 bases and 4 bases respectively, with 10 bases between them. The CDR3 loop spans 13 amino acids. Germline lookup yields CDR1 MNHEY and CDR2 SVGAGI.

V gene TRBV27 combines with J gene TRBJ2-7; TRBD2 is a possible D gene (5 bases). V was shortened by 6 bases and J by 7 bases, with 16 bases between the two germline ends. CDR1 and CDR2 from the germline V gene are MNHEY and SMNVEV (reference sequence). This CDR3 comprises 13 residues. CDR3 nucleotides: TGTGCCAGCAGCCCCCTTGGATCGGGAGAGCAGTACTTC. Translation: CASSPLGSGEQYF.

The chain recombines TRBV2 with TRBJ2-1, with D possibly being TRBD1 or TRBD2 (5 bases each). The CDR3 runs 16 residues. Trimming pared 6 bases from V and 8 bases from J, leaving 23 bases between. Per germline, CDR1 SNHLY and CDR2 FYNNEI. CDR3 sequence reads: CASSSHRTRGSDEQFF. The DNA of the CDR3 is TGTGCCAGCAGCTCCCACCGTACTAGGGGATCCGATGAGCAGTTCTTC.

This rearrangement joins TRBV29-1 to TRBJ1-5; TRBD1 is a possible D gene (6 bases). The CDR3 is 15 residues long. CDR1 SQVTM and CDR2 ANQGSEA come from the germline V gene. V lost 5 bases and J 0 bases, leaving 14 bases between the germline ends. The CDR3 nucleotides are TGCAGCGTTCTATCGGAGGGGGATAGCAATCAGCCCCAGCATTTT. It specifies CSVLSEGDSNQPQHF.

This clonotype has only a few counts. This chain uses TRBV4-2 with TRBJ2-1, with D unresolved. V was shortened by 1 base and J by 6 bases, with 10 bases between the two germline ends. CDR1 and CDR2 from the germline V gene are LGHNA and YNFKEQ. CDR3 length: 14 amino acids. CDR3: CASSQGRPSNEQFF. The CDR3 DNA follows: TGTGCCAGCAGCCAAGGGCGCCCTAGCAATGAGCAGTTCTTC.

This chain joins TRBV7-9 and TRBJ2-1; D gene ambiguous. With 7 bases removed from V and 8 bases from J, the gap between germline ends came to 18 bases. Looked up from germline, CDR1 is SEHNR and CDR2 is FQNEAQ (reference sequence). This CDR3 comprises 14 residues. CDR3 region: CASTTSDPLDEQFF. The CDR3 DNA sequence: TGTGCCAGCACCACCAGCGATCCGTTGGATGAGCAGTTCTTC.

This chain joins TRBV28 and TRBJ2-1, with TRBD1 matching 8 bases. This CDR3 comprises 17 residues. Germline V gene sequence: CDR1 MDHEN, CDR2 SYDVKM. V was clipped by 6 bases and J by 0 bases; unmatched bases: 10. CDR3 protein: CASSWDRSSYSYNEQFF. CDR3 DNA: TGTGCCAGCAGCTGGGACAGGTCCTCCTACTCCTACAATGAGCAGTTCTTC.

The rearrangement joins TRBV5-6 to TRBJ2-7; the D is unclear. CDR1 is SGHDT, CDR2 YYEEEE, per germline. This CDR3 contains 14 residues. V was cut by 0 bases and J by 6 bases, with 13 bases left in between. CDR3 sequence (DNA): TGTGCCAGCAGCTTGGTGGCCCTGACCTCCGAGCAGTACTTC. This translates into CASSLVALTSEQYF.

The CDR3 spells CASSQATGVRNEQFF. The CDR3 DNA sequence: TGTGCCAGCAGCCAAGCAACGGGAGTGAGGAATGAGCAGTTCTTC. The chain joins TRBV4-2 to TRBJ2-1; TRBD2 is a possible D gene (6 bases). This CDR3 is built from 15 residues. Germline lookup yields CDR1 LGHNA and CDR2 YNFKEQ. Trimming removed 1 base at V and 7 bases at J, with 14 bases between.

This chain uses TRBV7-2 with TRBJ1-1; D gene ambiguous. Germline V gene lookup returns CDR1 SGHTA and CDR2 FQGNSA. Trimming removed 7 bases from V and 7 bases from J, with 1 base in between. This CDR3 region has 8 residues. The chain's CDR3 is CASNEAFF. The CDR3 DNA follows: TGTGCCAGCAATGAAGCTTTCTTT.

The rearrangement uses TRBV30 and TRBJ2-5; D is undetermined. V lost 2 bases and J 2 bases, leaving 6 bases between the germline ends. The germline V gene encodes CDR1 GTSNPN and CDR2 SVGIG (reference sequence). This CDR3 region has 12 residues. CDR3 nucleotide sequence: TGTGCCTGGAGTCCAGAACAAGAGACCCAGTACTTC. Translation gives CAWSPEQETQYF.